The 21 T cell receptor beta chains below all came from one sample that was sequenced in a study of regulatory T cells in long-lasting Graves disease. Time point given: newly diagnosed GD, antithyroid drugs for less than 3 months. Following extraction of RNA from PBMCs, that RNA was used to make the TCR library. iRepertoire HTBI primers and Arm-PCR of CDR3 regions built TCR beta libraries. From the multiplex PCR reads, TCRdb called clonotypes with MiXCR, one entry per CDR3 protein. The sample shows over 500,000 distinct CDR3 sequences, roughly 15% of them seen only once. The sample was also reused in another study, on T cells in Graves' hyperthyroidism and ophthalmopathy.

Specimen: peripheral blood mononuclear cells (PBMCs), collected at new diagnosis, from a patient treated with antithyroid drugs. These receptors all stem from a woman under 40 with Graves disease.

This clonotype was recorded at least ten times. V usage is TRBV6-5 and J usage is TRBJ1-2, with 8 bases identical to TRBD1. CDR1 and CDR2 from the germline V gene are MNHEY and SVGAGI. After removal of 2 bases from V and 0 bases from J, the junction contained 8 bases not matched to a gene. This CDR3 has 17 amino acids. CDR3 sequence: CASSYVRDRQANYGYTF. In DNA form, the CDR3 reads TGTGCCAGCAGTTACGTCCGGGACAGGCAAGCTAACTATGGCTACACCTTC.

This clonotype was detected many times. The chain employs TRBV6-2 or TRBV6-3 and TRBJ2-5; D is perhaps TRBD2 (6 bases). This CDR3 contains 15 residues. Per the germline V gene, CDR1 is MNHEY and CDR2 is SVGEGT. V shed 2 bases and J shed 1 base, with 11 bases lying between them. DNA of the CDR3: TGTGCCAGCAGTTACCTCGGGACTGCCCAAGAGACCCAGTACTTC. Amino acid sequence: CASSYLGTAQETQYF.

This clonotype was found many times. V and J are TRBV18 and TRBJ1-4, with D uncertain. Germline V gene sequence: CDR1 KGHSH, CDR2 LQKENI. The CDR3 sequence is 13 residues long. Between the trimmed V and J ends, which lost 7 bases and 8 bases, there was a span of 14 bases. CDR3 residues: CASCSQKDEKLFF. DNA of the CDR3: TGTGCCAGCTGCTCACAAAAGGACGAAAAACTGTTTTTT.

This clonotype was counted only a few times. CDR3 residues: CASSVALGIQETQYF. The CDR3 coding sequence is TGTGCCAGCAGCGTCGCGCTGGGGATCCAAGAGACCCAGTACTTC. The chain couples TRBV9 to TRBJ2-5; the D is unclear. The germline gives CDR1 SGDLS, CDR2 YYNGEE. The V end was cut by 2 bases, the J end by 1 base, with 12 bases between. This CDR3 contains 15 residues.

The chain employs TRBV20-1 and TRBJ2-2; 8 bases match TRBD1. V lost 0 bases and J lost 2; bases outside the gene matches: 5. From germline, CDR1 is DFQATT and CDR2 SNEGSKA (reference sequence). This CDR3 spans 16 amino acids. The CDR3 loop is CSARDRQGINTGELFF. The DNA for the CDR3 is TGCAGTGCTAGAGATCGACAGGGGATTAACACCGGGGAGCTGTTTTTT.

The sample holds many counts of this clonotype. The chain links TRBV28 to TRBJ2-5; 12 bases align to TRBD2. With V trimmed by 5 bases and J by 0 bases, 7 bases remained unmatched. Germline CDR1 reads MDHEN; CDR2 reads SYDVKM. This CDR3 spans 17 amino acids. The CDR3 DNA reads TGTGCCAGCAGTCCCATCTGGACTAGCGGGGACCAAGAGACCCAGTACTTC. Its protein is CASSPIWTSGDQETQYF.

This clonotype was seen ten or more times. The chain uses TRBV28 and TRBJ1-1, with D maybe TRBD1 (5 bases). There are 14 residues in the CDR3. Germline CDR1 reads MDHEN; CDR2 reads SYDVKM. Trimming cost V 7 bases and J 2 bases, with 14 bases left between them. DNA of the CDR3: TGTGCCAGCACCCTTCGACAGACTAACACTGAAGCTTTCTTT. Translated, it gives CASTLRQTNTEAFF.

The J gene is TRBJ2-1, the V gene TRBV29-1, with D perhaps matching TRBD2 (7 bases). Germline V gives CDR1 SQVTM, CDR2 ANQGSEA. Deletions cut 6 bases from V and 8 bases from J, with 23 bases between. This CDR3 is built from 15 residues. CDR3 sequence reads: CSVVYREGRWDEQFF. CDR3 nucleotide sequence: TGCAGCGTCGTCTACAGGGAGGGCCGCTGGGATGAGCAGTTCTTC.

In its sample, this clonotype was seen a few times. The chain employs TRBV3-1 and TRBJ1-6, with D perhaps matching TRBD1 (6 bases). CDR1 is LGHDT, CDR2 YNNKEL, per germline (reference sequence). Deletions cut 5 bases from V and 10 bases from J, with 18 bases between. The CDR3 is 15 residues long. The CDR3 region is CASSKTGNQRSPLHF. CDR3 DNA: TGTGCCAGCAGCAAAACAGGGAACCAAAGATCACCCCTCCACTTT.

The V gene is TRBV6-2 or TRBV6-3, the J gene TRBJ2-1; 8 bases agree with TRBD1. Germline V lookup: CDR1 MNHEY, CDR2 SVGEGT. V gave up 5 bases and J gave up 6 bases; unmatched junction bases: 9. The CDR3 contains 15 residues. The CDR3: CASSESGGSGNEQFF. CDR3 in DNA: TGTGCCAGCAGTGAATCAGGGGGCTCGGGCAATGAGCAGTTCTTC.

This clonotype was seen ten or more times. This chain connects TRBV29-1 to TRBJ1-1; tentative D call: TRBD1 (5 bases). Germline V gene sequence: CDR1 SQVTM, CDR2 ANQGSEA. CDR3 length equals 17 residues. Between the trimmed V and J ends, which lost 2 bases and 4 bases, there was a span of 23 bases. CDR3 sequence reads: CSVEIQAGVLIGTEAFF. The CDR3 nucleotides read TGCAGCGTTGAAATACAGGCTGGCGTTTTGATTGGCACTGAAGCTTTCTTT.

This clonotype was recorded many times. The chain combines TRBV3-1 with TRBJ1-2; D remains unclear. This CDR3 is 13 amino acids long. Deletions cut 4 bases from V and 4 bases from J, with 10 bases between. CDR1 and CDR2 (germline): LGHDT, YNNKEL (reference sequence). The CDR3 here is CASSPGYSYGYTF. As DNA, the CDR3 is TGTGCCAGCAGCCCGGGGTATAGCTATGGCTACACCTTC.

The V call is TRBV19, the J call TRBJ1-6; TRBD1 is a possible D gene (5 bases). The V and J ends lost 4 bases and 14 bases respectively, with 27 bases between them. The germline CDR1 and CDR2 sequences are LNHDA and SQIVND (reference sequence). This CDR3 spans 17 amino acids. The CDR3 loop is CASSTDGGGQGERALHF. CDR3 coding DNA: TGTGCCAGTAGTACCGATGGAGGCGGACAAGGGGAGAGGGCCCTCCACTTT.

The rearrangement links TRBV6-5 to TRBJ2-2; TRBD1 is a possible D gene (6 bases). This CDR3 is 16 amino acids long. Trimming shortened V by 2 bases and J by 1 base, and 11 bases separated the two germline ends. CDR1 MNHEY and CDR2 SVGAGI come from the germline V gene. The CDR3 DNA reads as TGTGCCAGCAGTTACGCAGGGGTTCGGAACACCGGGGAGCTGTTTTTT. It encodes CASSYAGVRNTGELFF.

This clonotype was recorded at least ten times. The chain employs TRBV6-1 and TRBJ2-7; 11 nucleotides align to TRBD2. Germline CDR1 reads MNHNS; CDR2 reads SASEGT. Trimming cost V 6 bases and J 1 base; bases outside gene matches: 8. The CDR3 is 16 residues long. CDR3 protein: CASRRSGLAVSYEQYF. DNA of the CDR3: TGTGCCAGCAGACGCTCGGGACTAGCGGTTTCCTACGAGCAGTACTTC.

The chain joins TRBV18 to TRBJ2-1; D may match TRBD1 or TRBD2 (5 bases each). Per the germline V gene, CDR1 is KGHSH and CDR2 is LQKENI. V was clipped by 4 bases and J by 4 bases, with 14 bases between them. This CDR3 region has 15 residues. CDR3 protein: CASSRGGSGYNEQFF. In nucleotides, the CDR3 is TGTGCCAGCTCACGTGGGGGTTCAGGATACAATGAGCAGTTCTTC.

This chain links TRBV7-2 with TRBJ2-7; no clear D. Germline V CDR1 and CDR2: SGHTA, FQGNSA. V dropped 3 bases and J dropped 2 bases, with 14 bases sitting between them. CDR3 size: 15 residues. The CDR3 here is CASSFSSPIPYEQYF. The CDR3 DNA sequence: TGTGCCAGCAGCTTTAGCTCCCCCATCCCCTACGAGCAGTACTTC.

Details on this clonotype: This is likely a read error, given that the CDR3 carries no conserved phenylalanine or tryptophan at its end. The chain carries TRBV12-3 or TRBV12-4 and TRBJ2-7, with TRBD2 as a possible D gene (5 bases). The CDR3 runs to 18 residues. V dropped 5 bases and J dropped 3 bases, with 26 bases sitting between them. CDR3 DNA: TGTGCCAGCAGTCCTTACACGCAGACGGGCCCTCGGGGCTACGAGCAGTACTCC. It codes for CASSPYTQTGPRGYEQYS.

The chain links TRBV6-2 or TRBV6-3 to TRBJ2-1, with 10 positions matching TRBD2. Germline V gene lookup returns CDR1 MNHEY and CDR2 SVGEGT. Trimming removed 7 bases from V and 4 bases from J; junction bases left unmatched: 7. The CDR3 sequence is 15 residues long. This CDR3 reads CASTQREGLYNEQFF. CDR3 nucleotides: TGTGCCAGCACACAGCGGGAGGGCCTATACAATGAGCAGTTCTTC.

This sequence joins TRBV7-2 and TRBJ2-1; 10 nucleotides line up with TRBD2. The germline V gene has CDR1 SGHTA and CDR2 FQGNSA. Germline trimming cut 3 bases from V and 2 bases from J; bases unmatched to any gene: 16. The CDR3 runs to 20 residues. Written as DNA, the CDR3 is TGTGCCAGCAGCTTTACATCAAAGTTTAGAGCGGGAGGGACCTACAATGAGCAGTTCTTC. Translated: CASSFTSKFRAGGTYNEQFF.

This clonotype has just a few counts. The V call is TRBV15, the J call TRBJ1-3; TRBD1 is a possible D gene (5 bases). Germline loops: CDR1 LNHNV, CDR2 YYDKDF (reference sequence). The V gene lost 1 base and the J gene lost 7 bases, with 14 bases spanning the gap. This CDR3 spans 15 amino acids. DNA of the CDR3: TGTGCCACCAGCAGAGGTGCGGCAGCAGGGAACACCATATATTTT. Translating it yields CATSRGAAAGNTIYF. Full variable domain (outside the CDR3, taken from reference TRBV15 and TRBJ1-3): DAMVIQNPRYQVTQFGKPVTLSCSQTLNHNVMYWYQQKSSQAPKLLFHYYDKDFNNEADTPDNFQSRRPNTSFCFLDIRSPGLGDTAMYLCATSRGAAAGNTIYFGEGSWLTVV.